A single T cell receptor beta chain is shown here with its context. Its antigen remains unknown. This CDR3 region has 19 residues. V dropped 3 bases and J dropped 4; count of bases not matched to a gene: 13. Germline CDR1 and CDR2: WSHSY and SAAADI. This sample is part of a study of identical twins. General observations from the study: Compared with unrelated sharing, twin-shared out-of-frame alpha sequences had more low-probability sequences.

Every one of the donors was a healthy Caucasian. TCRdb re-derived calls from the 5' RACE reads in MiXCR, one entry per CDR3 protein. The table includes under 1 million distinct CDR3 sequences, over 9% detected once. These data were likewise used in another study, on yellow fever vaccine responses in identical twins.

The sample taken for sequencing was PBMCs. The chain recombines TRBV10-2 with TRBJ2-1; TRBD2 matches 12 bases. This sequence was found in a woman aged 18-30 years in good health. CDR3 sequence reads: CASSDPRLAGGPEYNEQFF. The CDR3 nucleotides are TGCGCCAGCAGTGACCCTAGGCTAGCGGGGGGGCCTGAATACAATGAGCAGTTCTTC.